This T cell receptor beta chain was captured in a study of blood T cell repertoires in COVID-19. Across about 22 US areas, participants ranged in age from 18 to 89 years. Participants reported their clinical history, and cohort assignment relied on those reports. Two negative PCRs, clearance, or symptom resolution had been documented for recovered Cohort 3 donors. This CDR3 spans 14 amino acids. Germline loops: CDR1 SNHLY, CDR2 FYNNEI. V lost 6 bases, J lost 0 bases, and 8 bases lay in between. In the authors' workflow: Estimated nucleated cell counts came from reference gene primer amplification. Generated by immunoSEQ multiplex PCR, the TCRdb table keeps only in-frame clones and is missing some. That table supplies the V and J calls and clone size; D and trimming were determined from the DNA. The sample yields 200,000 to 250,000 clones, approximately 84% seen once. This clone was picked up a small number of times.

The chain is built from TRBV2 and TRBJ1-4; D is undetermined. What was sequenced was PBMCs or T cells enriched from blood (not recorded which). This receptor was taken from a man aged 35-49 years who had recovered from COVID-19. In DNA, the CDR3 is TGTGCCAGCAGCCTCCCTACAACTAATGAAAAACTGTTTTTT. Encoded protein: CASSLPTTNEKLFF.